This T cell receptor beta chain was retrieved from a study of CD8+ T cells in alopecia areata. The sample holds one count of this clone. Per germline, CDR1 MGHRA and CDR2 YSYEKL. The CDR3 is made up of 19 amino acids. The V gene lost 0 bases and the J gene lost 1 base, with 19 bases spanning the gap. As the sequencing template, cDNA was produced by extracting RNA and reverse transcribing it. Sequencing used immunoSEQ multiplex PCR; TCRdb keeps in-frame clones, though not all of them. Among around 110,000 clones listed, roughly three fifths were seen once. The treatment was: oral pan-JAK inhibitor, 5-10 mg twice daily.

The chain carries TRBV4-1 and TRBJ2-1, with no clear D. The TCR was taken from a human donor with alopecia areata. The source was CD8+ T cells sorted from blood, collected at week 24, from a patient treated with tofacitinib. This chain's CDR3 is CASSQEAGTLPWSYNEQFF. The DNA of the CDR3 is TGCGCCAGCAGCCAAGAGGCAGGAACGTTGCCTTGGTCCTACAATGAGCAGTTCTTC.